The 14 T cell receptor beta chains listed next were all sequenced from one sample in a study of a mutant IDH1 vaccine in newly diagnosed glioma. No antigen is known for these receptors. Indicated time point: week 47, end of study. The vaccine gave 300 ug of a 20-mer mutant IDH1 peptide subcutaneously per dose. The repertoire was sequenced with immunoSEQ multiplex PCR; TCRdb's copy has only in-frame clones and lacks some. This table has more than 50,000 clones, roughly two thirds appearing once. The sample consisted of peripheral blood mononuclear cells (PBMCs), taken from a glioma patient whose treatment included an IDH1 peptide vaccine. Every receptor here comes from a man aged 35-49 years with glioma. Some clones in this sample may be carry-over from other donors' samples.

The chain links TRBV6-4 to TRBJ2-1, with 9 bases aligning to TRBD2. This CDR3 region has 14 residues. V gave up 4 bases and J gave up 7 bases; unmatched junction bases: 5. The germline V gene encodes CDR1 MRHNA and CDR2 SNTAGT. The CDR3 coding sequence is TGTGCCAGCAGTGCCCTAGCGGGGACGAATGAGCAGTTCTTC. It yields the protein CASSALAGTNEQFF.

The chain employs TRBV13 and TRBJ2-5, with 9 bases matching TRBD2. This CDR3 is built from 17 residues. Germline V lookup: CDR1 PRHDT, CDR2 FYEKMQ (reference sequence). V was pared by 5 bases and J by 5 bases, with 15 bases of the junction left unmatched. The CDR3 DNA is TGTGCCAGCAGCCTCCACCTTAGCGGGGGAAAGGGGGAGACCCAGTACTTC. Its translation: CASSLHLSGGKGETQYF. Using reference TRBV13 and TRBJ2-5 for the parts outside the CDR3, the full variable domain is AAGVIQSPRHLIKEKRETATLKCYPIPRHDTVYWYQQGPGQDPQFLISFYEKMQSDKGSIPDRFSAQQFSDYHSELNMSSLELGDSALYFCASSLHLSGGKGETQYFGPGTRLLVL.

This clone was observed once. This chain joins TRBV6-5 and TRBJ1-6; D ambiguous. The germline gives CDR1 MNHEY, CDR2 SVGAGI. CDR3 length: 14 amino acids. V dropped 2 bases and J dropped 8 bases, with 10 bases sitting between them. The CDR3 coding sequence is TGTGCCAGCAGTTACAATGGTGGGGATTCACCCCTCCACTTT. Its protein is CASSYNGGDSPLHF.

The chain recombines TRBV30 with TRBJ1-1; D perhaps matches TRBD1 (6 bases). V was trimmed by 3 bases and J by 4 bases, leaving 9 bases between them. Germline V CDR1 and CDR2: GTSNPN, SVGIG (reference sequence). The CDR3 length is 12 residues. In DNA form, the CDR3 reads TGTGCCTGGAGCACAGGGAGCACTGAAGCTTTCTTT. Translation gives CAWSTGSTEAFF.

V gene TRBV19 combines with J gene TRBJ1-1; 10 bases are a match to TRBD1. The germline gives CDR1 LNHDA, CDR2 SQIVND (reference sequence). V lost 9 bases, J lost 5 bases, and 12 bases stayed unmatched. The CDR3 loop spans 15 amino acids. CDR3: CASRPTGGDGTEAFF. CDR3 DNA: TGTGCCAGCAGACCGACAGGGGGCGATGGAACTGAAGCTTTCTTT. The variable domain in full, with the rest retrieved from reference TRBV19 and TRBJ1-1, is DGGITQSPKYLFRKEGQNVTLSCEQNLNHDAMYWYRQDPGQGLRLIYYSQIVNDFQKGDIAEGYSVSREKKESFPLTVTSAQKNPTAFYLCASRPTGGDGTEAFFGQGTRLTVV.

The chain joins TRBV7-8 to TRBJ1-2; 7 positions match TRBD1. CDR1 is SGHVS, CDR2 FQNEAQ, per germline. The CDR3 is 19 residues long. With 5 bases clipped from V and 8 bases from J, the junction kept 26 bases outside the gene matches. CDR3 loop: CASSPSGTWAGGVFGGYTF. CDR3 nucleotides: TGTGCCAGCAGCCCGAGCGGGACATGGGCAGGGGGTGTTTTCGGAGGCTACACCTTC.

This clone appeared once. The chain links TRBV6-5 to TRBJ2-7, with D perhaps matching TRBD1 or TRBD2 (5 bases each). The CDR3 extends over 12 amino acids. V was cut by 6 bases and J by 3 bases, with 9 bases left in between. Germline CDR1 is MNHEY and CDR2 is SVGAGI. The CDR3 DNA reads TGTGCCAGCAGGGGGGACGGCTACGAGCAGTACTTC. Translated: CASRGDGYEQYF.

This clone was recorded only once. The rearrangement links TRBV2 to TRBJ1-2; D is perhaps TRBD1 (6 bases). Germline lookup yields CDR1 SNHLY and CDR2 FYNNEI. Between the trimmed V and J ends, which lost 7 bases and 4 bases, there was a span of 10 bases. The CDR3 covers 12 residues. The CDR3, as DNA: TGTGCCAGCACGACAGGAATCTATGGCTACACCTTC. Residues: CASTTGIYGYTF.

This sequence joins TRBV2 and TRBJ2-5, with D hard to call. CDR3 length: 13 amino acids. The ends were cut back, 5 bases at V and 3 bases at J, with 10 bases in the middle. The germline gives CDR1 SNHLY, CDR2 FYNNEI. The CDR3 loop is CASSRDGKETQYF. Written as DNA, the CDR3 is TGTGCCAGCAGTCGCGATGGAAAAGAGACCCAGTACTTC.

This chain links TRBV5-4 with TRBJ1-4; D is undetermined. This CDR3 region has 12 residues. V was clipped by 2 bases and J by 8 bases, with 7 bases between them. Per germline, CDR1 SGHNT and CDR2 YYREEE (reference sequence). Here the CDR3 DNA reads TGTGCCAGCAGCTTACCGGGGGAAAAACTGTTTTTT. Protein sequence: CASSLPGEKLFF.

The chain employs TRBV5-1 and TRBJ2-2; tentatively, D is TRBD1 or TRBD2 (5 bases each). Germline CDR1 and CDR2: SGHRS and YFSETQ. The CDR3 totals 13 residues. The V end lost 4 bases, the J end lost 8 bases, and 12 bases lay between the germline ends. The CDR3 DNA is TGCGCCAGCAGCGGGGACCTTGGGGGGGAGCTGTTTTTT. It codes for CASSGDLGGELFF.

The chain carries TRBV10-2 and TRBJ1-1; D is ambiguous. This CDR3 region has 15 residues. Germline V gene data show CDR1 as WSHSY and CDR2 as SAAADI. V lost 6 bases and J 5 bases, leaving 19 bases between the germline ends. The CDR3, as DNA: TGCGCCAGCAGCAACGAGGTGGGTGCGACTACTGAAGCTTTCTTT. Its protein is CASSNEVGATTEAFF.

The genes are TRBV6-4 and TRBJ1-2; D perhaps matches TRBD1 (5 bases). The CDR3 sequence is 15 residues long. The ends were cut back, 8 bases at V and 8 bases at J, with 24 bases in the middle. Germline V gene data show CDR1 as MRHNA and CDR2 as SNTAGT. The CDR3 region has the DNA TGTGCCAGCGACATGGGGCGAGCCCGCCTAATGGGCTACACCTTC. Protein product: CASDMGRARLMGYTF.

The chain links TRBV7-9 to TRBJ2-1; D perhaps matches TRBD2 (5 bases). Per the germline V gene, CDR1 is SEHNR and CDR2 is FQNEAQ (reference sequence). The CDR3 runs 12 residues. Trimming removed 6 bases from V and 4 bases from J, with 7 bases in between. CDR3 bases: TGTGCCAGCAGGGGCGGGTACAATGAGCAGTTCTTC. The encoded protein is CASRGGYNEQFF.